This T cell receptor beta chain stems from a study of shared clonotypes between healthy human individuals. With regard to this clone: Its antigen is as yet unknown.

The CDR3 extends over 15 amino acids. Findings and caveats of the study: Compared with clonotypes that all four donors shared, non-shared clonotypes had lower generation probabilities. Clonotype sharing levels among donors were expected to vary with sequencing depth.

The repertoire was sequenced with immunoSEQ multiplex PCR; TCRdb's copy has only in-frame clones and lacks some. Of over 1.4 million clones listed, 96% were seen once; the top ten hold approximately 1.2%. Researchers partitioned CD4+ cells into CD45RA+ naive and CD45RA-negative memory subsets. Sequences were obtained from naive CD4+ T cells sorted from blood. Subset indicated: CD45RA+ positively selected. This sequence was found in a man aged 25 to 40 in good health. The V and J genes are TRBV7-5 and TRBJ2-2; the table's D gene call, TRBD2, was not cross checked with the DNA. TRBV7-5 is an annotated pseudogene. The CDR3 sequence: CARSLWSANTGELFF. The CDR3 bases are TGTGCCAGAAGCCTCTGGAGTGCGAACACCGGGGAGCTGTTTTTT.